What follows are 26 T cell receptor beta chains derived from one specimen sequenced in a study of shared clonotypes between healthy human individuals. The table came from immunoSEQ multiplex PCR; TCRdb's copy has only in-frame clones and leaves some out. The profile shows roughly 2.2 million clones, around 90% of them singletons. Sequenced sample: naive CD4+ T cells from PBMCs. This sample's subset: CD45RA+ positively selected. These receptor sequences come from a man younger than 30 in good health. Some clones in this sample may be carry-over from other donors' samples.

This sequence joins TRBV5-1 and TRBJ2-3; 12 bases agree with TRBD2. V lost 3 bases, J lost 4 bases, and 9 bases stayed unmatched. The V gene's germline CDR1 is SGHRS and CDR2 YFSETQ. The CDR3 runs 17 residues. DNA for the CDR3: TGCGCCAGCAGCTCGGGGACTAGCGGGTCCTCCTCAGATACGCAGTATTTT. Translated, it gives CASSSGTSGSSSDTQYF.

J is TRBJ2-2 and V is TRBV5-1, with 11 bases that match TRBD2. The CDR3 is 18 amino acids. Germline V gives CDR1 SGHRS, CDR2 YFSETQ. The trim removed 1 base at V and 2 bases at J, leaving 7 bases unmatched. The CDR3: CASSLRTSGRGNTGELFF. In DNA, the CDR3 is TGCGCCAGCAGCTTGAGAACTAGCGGGAGAGGCAACACCGGGGAGCTGTTTTTT.

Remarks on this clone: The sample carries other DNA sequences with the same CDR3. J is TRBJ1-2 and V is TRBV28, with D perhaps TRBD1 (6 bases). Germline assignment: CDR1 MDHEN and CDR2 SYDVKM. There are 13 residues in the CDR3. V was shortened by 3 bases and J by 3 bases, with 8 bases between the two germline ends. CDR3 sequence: CASSLGGHYGYTF. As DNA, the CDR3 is TGTGCCAGCAGTTTGGGGGGCCACTATGGCTACACCTTC.

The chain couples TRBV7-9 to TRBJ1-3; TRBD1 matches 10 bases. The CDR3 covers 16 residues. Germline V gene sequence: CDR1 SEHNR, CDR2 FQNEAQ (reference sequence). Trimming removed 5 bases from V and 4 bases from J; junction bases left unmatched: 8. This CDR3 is CASSESLGQGGNTIYF. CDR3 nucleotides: TGTGCCAGCAGCGAGAGCCTGGGACAGGGGGGAAACACCATATATTTT.

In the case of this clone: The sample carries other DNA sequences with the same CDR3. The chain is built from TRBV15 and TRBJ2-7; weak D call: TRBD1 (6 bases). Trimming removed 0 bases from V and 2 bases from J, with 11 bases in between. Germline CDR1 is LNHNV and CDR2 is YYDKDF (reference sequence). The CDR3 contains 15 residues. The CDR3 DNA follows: TGTGCCACCAGCAGAGATCTGACAGGAGCCTACGAGCAGTACTTC. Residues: CATSRDLTGAYEQYF. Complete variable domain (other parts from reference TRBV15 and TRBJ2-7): DAMVIQNPRYQVTQFGKPVTLSCSQTLNHNVMYWYQQKSSQAPKLLFHYYDKDFNNEADTPDNFQSRRPNTSFCFLDIRSPGLGDTAMYLCATSRDLTGAYEQYFGPGTRLTVT.

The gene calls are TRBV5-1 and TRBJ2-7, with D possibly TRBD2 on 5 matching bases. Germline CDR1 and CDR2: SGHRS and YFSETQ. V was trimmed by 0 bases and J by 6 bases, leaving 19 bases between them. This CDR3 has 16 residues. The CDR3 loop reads CASSLALNSRRGEQYF. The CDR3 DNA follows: TGCGCCAGCAGCTTGGCCTTGAACAGCCGCCGGGGCGAGCAGTACTTC.

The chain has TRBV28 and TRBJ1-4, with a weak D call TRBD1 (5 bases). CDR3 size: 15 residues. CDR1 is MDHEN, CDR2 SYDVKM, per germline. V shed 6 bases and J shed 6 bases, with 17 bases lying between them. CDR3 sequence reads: CASRGGGRSHEKLFF. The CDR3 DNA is TGTGCCAGCAGGGGCGGGGGACGGAGTCATGAAAAACTGTTTTTT.

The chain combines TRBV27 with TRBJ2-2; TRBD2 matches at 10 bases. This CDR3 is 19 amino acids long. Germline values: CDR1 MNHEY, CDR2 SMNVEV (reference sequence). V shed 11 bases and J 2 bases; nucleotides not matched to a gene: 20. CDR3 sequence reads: CASGGLDLIAGGNTGELFF. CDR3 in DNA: TGTGCCTCTGGGGGTCTAGACTTGATAGCGGGAGGAAACACCGGGGAGCTGTTTTTT.

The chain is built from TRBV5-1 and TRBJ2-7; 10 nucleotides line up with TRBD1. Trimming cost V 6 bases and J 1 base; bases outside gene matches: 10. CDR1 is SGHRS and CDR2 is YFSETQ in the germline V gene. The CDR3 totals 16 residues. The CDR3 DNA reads TGCGCCAGCATGGCGTATGGGACAGGGGCATCCTACGAGCAGTACTTC. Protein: CASMAYGTGASYEQYF.

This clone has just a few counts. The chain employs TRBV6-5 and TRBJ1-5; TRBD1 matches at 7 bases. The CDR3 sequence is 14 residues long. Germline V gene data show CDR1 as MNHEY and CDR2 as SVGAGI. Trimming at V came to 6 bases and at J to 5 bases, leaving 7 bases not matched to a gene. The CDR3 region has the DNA TGTGCCAGCAGAACAGGGGCCCGGGATCAGCCCCAGCATTTT. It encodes CASRTGARDQPQHF.

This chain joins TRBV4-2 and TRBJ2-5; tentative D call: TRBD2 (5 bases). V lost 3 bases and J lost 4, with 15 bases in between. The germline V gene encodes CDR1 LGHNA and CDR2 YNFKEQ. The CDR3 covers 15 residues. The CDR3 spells CASSHPSPGRETQYF. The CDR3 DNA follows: TGTGCCAGCAGCCACCCTAGCCCGGGTCGAGAGACCCAGTACTTC.

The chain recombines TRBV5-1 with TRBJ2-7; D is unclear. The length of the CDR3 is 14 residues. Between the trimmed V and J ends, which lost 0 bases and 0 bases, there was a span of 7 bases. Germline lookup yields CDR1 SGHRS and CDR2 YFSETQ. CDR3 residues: CASSLATNSYEQYF. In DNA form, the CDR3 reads TGCGCCAGCAGCTTGGCGACAAACTCCTACGAGCAGTACTTC.

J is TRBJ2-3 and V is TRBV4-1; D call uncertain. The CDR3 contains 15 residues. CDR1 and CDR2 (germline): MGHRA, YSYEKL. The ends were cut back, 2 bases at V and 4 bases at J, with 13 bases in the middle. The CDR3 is CASSQRYEAADTQYF. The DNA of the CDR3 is TGCGCCAGCAGCCAAAGATATGAGGCGGCAGATACGCAGTATTTT.

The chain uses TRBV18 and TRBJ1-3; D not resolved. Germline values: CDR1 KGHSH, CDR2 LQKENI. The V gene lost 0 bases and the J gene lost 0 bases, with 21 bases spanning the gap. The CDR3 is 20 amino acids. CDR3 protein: CASSPPYKAMTPFSGNTIYF. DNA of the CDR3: TGTGCCAGCTCACCACCGTACAAGGCTATGACACCCTTCTCTGGAAACACCATATATTTT.

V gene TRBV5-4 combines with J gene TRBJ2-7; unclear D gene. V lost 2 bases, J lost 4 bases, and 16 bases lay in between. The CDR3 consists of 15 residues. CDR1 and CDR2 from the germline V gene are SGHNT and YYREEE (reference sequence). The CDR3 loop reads CASSLPGPSLYEQYF. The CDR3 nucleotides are TGTGCCAGCAGCTTACCCGGGCCCTCACTTTACGAGCAGTACTTC.

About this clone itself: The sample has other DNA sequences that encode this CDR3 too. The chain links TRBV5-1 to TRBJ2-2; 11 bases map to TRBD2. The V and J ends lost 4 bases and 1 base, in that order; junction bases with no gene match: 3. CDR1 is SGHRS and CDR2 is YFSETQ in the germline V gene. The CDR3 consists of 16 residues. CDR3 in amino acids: CASSPGTSGNTGELFF. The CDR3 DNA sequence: TGCGCCAGCAGCCCTGGGACTAGCGGGAACACCGGGGAGCTGTTTTTT.

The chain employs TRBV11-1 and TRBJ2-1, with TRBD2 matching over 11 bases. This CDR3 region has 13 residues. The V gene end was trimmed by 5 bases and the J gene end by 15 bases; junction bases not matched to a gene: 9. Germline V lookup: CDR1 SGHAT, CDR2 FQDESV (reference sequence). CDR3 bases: TGTGCCAGCAGCGGGGGACTAGCGGTAAGCTTGTTCTTC. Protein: CASSGGLAVSLFF.

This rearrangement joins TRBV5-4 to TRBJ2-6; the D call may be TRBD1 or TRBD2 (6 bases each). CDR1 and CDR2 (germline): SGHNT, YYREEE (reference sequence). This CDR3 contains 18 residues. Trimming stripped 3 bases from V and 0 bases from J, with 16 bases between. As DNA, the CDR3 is TGTGCCAGCAGCTCTCGAGGGGGGCAGTCCTCTGGGGCCAACGTCCTGACTTTC. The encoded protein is CASSSRGGQSSGANVLTF.

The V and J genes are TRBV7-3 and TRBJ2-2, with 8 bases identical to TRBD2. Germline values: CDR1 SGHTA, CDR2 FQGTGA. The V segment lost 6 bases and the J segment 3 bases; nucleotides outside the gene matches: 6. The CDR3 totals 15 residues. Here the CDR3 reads CASRISGSYTGELFF. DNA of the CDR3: TGTGCCAGCAGAATCAGCGGGAGTTACACCGGGGAGCTGTTTTTT. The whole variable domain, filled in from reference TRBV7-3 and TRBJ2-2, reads GAGVSQTPSNKVTEKGKYVELRCDPISGHTALYWYRQSLGQGPEFLIYFQGTGAADDSGLPNDRFFAVRPEGSVSTLKIQRTERGDSAVYLCASRISGSYTGELFFGEGSRLTVL.

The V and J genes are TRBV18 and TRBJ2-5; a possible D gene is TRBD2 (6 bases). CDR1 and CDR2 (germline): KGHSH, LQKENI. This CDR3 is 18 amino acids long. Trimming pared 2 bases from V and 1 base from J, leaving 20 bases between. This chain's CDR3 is CASSPGGIGPRSQETQYF. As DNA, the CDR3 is TGTGCCAGCTCACCAGGGGGGATTGGGCCCCGAAGCCAAGAGACCCAGTACTTC.

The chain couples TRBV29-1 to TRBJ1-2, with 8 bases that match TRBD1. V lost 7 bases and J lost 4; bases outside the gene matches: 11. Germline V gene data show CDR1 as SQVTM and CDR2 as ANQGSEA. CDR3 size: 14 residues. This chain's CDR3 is CSASGQGLSYGYTF. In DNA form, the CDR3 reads TGCAGCGCCTCAGGACAGGGCCTATCCTATGGCTACACCTTC.

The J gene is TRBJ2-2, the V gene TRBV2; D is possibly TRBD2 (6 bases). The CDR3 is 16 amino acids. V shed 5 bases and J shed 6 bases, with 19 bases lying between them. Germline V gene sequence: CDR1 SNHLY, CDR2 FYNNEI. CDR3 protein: CASSSPGLLQPGELFF. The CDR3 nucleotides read TGTGCCAGCAGTTCCCCGGGACTCCTTCAACCCGGGGAGCTGTTTTTT.

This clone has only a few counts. For the CDR3, the DNA is TGTGCCAGCAGTTTAGGCCTACAGGGGTGGCAGTACTTC. Protein product: CASSLGLQGWQYF. V and J are TRBV28 and TRBJ2-7, with 7 bases that match TRBD1. CDR3 length equals 13 residues. The germline V gene has CDR1 MDHEN and CDR2 SYDVKM. Trimming cost V 2 bases and J 9 bases; bases outside gene matches: 7.

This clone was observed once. In nucleotides, the CDR3 is TGTGCAAGTCGAGCGGGCACCAGCTCCTACGAGCAGTACTTC. This sequence encodes CASRAGTSSYEQYF. The chain couples TRBV12-2 to TRBJ2-7; TRBD2, the table's D call, was not compared with the DNA. TRBV12-2 is flagged as a pseudogene. The CDR3 contains 14 residues.

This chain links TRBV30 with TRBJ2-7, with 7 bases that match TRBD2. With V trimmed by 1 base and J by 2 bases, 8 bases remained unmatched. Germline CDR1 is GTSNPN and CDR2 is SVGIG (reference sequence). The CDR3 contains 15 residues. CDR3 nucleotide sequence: TGTGCCTGGAGTGAGCCTAGCGGAGGGACCTACGAGCAGTACTTC. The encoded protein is CAWSEPSGGTYEQYF.

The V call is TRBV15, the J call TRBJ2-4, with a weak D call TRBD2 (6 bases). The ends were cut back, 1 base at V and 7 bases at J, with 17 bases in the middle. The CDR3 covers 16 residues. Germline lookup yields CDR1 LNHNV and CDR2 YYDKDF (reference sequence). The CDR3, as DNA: TGTGCCACCAGCAGAGCCGGGGACTCCTGGGGGAACATTCAGTACTTC. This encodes CATSRAGDSWGNIQYF.